This TCR beta chain derives from a study of beta chain features in type 1 diabetes. On the study more broadly: There was similarity between patients and healthy donors in age, gender and cell yields.

Central memory, naive, regulatory and stem cell-like memory CD4+ cells were sorted by CD45RO/CCR7/CD25/CD127/CD95/CD27. Study-level results: There were fewer insertions and more deletions at the VDJ junctions of type 1 diabetes patients. Researchers caution that PCR might favor shorter templates, equally among patients and controls.

Details on this clone: Its cognate antigen is unknown. At one end the junction does not follow the germline gene, possibly because of a read error.

Reverse transcribing all isolated RNA meant expressed TCRB transcripts were sequenced. TCRdb's copy holds only in-frame clones and misses some; the assay was immunoSEQ multiplex PCR. Among 850,000 to 900,000 clones listed, about 17% were seen once. Sequences were obtained from naive CD4+ T cells from blood. The TCR originated in a woman aged 18-30 years in good health.

In DNA form, the CDR3 reads TGTGCCATCAGTGATCGACAGGGAGGTTCTGGGGCCAACGTCCTGACTTTC. Protein product: CAISDRQGGSGANVLTF. The V and J genes are TRBV6-1 and TRBJ2-6; a possible D gene is TRBD1 (7 bases). In germline, CDR1 is MNHNS, CDR2 SASEGT. The CDR3 sequence is 17 residues long.